A selection of T cell receptor beta chains follows, all from one sample in a study of blood T cells in healthy people across ages. TCRdb reanalysed the 5' RACE reads using MiXCR and keeps one entry per CDR3 protein. The sample yields around 850,000 distinct CDR3 sequences, about 36% seen once. The sample consisted of blood. These receptors came from a man aged 18 to 35 in good health. CDR3s include the opening cysteine and the closing phenylalanine or tryptophan. The D gene is left open where the match is weak. Size values are once, few and many counts, or a class for expanded clones, and some rows have none.

clone size,J gene,D gene,V gene,CDR3 protein,CDR3 DNA
many,TRBJ2-5,NA,TRBV7-6,CASSVSLQETQYF,TGTGCCAGCAGCGTATCACTCCAAGAGACCCAGTACTTC
NA,TRBJ1-4,TRBD1,TRBV29-1,CSVTRQGEGEKLFF,TGCAGCGTTACACGACAGGGGGAAGGTGAAAAACTGTTTTTT
many,TRBJ2-3,NA,TRBV7-2,CASSDPTRSSTDTQYF,TGTGCCAGCAGCGACCCCACTAGATCTAGCACAGATACGCAGTATTTT
NA,TRBJ1-5,NA,TRBV6-5,CASSYSGGRGQPQHF,TGTGCCAGCAGTTACTCGGGGGGGAGGGGTCAGCCCCAGCATTTT
few,TRBJ1-1,NA,TRBV12-3/TRBV12-4,CASSPANSGNTEAFF,TGTGCCAGCAGTCCCGCGAATTCTGGGAACACTGAAGCTTTCTTT
NA,TRBJ2-5,NA,TRBV30,CAWSASAVGETQYF,TGTGCCTGGAGTGCGTCAGCGGTCGGAGAGACCCAGTACTTC
NA,TRBJ2-5,NA,TRBV7-9,CASSPAGLKTQYF,TGCGCCAGCAGCCCCGCGGGACTGAAGACCCAGTACTTC
many,TRBJ2-5,NA,TRBV2,CASSEEAGRIGETQYF,TGTGCCAGCAGTGAAGAGGCGGGGCGGATAGGAGAGACCCAGTACTTC
NA,TRBJ2-1,NA,TRBV29-1,CSVEAAGGYEQFF,TGCAGCGTTGAAGCGGCAGGGGGGTATGAGCAGTTCTTC
few,TRBJ2-1,NA,TRBV20-1,CSAPPGPGNEQFF,TGCAGTGCTCCCCCGGGGCCGGGGAATGAGCAGTTCTTC
few,TRBJ2-3,NA,TRBV4-1,CASSDIAGARESTDTQYF,TGCGCCAGCAGCGATATTGCCGGGGCACGGGAGTCCACAGATACGCAGTATTTT
NA,TRBJ1-3,TRBD1,TRBV6-5,CASSRTGVSGNTIYF,TGTGCCAGCAGTCGAACAGGGGTCTCTGGAAACACCATATATTTT
NA,TRBJ2-1,TRBD2,TRBV5-1,CASSLALAGVHEQFF,TGCGCCAGCAGCTTGGCCCTAGCGGGGGTCCATGAGCAGTTCTTC
NA,TRBJ1-6,NA,TRBV5-5,CASSLIGRGSPLHF,TGTGCCAGCAGCTTGATCGGACGGGGATCACCCCTCCACTTT
few,TRBJ2-2,TRBD2,TRBV11-2,CASSFKAGGITGELFF,TGTGCCAGCAGCTTCAAAGCGGGGGGCATAACCGGGGAGCTGTTTTTT
NA,TRBJ1-1,NA,TRBV18,CASSPEAGENTEAFF,TGTGCCAGCTCACCAGAGGCAGGGGAGAACACTGAAGCTTTCTTT
NA,TRBJ2-2,NA,TRBV12-3/TRBV12-4,CASSLRGAGTGELFF,TGTGCCAGCAGTTTGAGGGGGGCCGGAACCGGGGAGCTGTTTTTT
NA,TRBJ2-4,NA,TRBV20-1,CSAKTVGPKNIQYF,TGCAGTGCTAAGACCGTGGGGCCCAAAAACATTCAGTACTTC
NA,TRBJ2-4,NA,TRBV2,CASSERGNKNIQYF,TGTGCCAGCAGTGAACGGGGGAACAAAAACATTCAGTACTTC
NA,TRBJ2-2,TRBD2,TRBV6-1,CASHSGDTGELFF,TGTGCCAGCCACAGCGGGGATACCGGGGAGCTGTTTTTT
once,TRBJ2-5,NA,TRBV4-1,CASSQPWETQYF,TGCGCCAGCAGCCAACCGTGGGAGACCCAGTACTTC
NA,TRBJ2-7,NA,TRBV10-3,CAISDSPYEQYF,TGTGCCATCAGTGACAGTCCCTACGAGCAGTACTTC